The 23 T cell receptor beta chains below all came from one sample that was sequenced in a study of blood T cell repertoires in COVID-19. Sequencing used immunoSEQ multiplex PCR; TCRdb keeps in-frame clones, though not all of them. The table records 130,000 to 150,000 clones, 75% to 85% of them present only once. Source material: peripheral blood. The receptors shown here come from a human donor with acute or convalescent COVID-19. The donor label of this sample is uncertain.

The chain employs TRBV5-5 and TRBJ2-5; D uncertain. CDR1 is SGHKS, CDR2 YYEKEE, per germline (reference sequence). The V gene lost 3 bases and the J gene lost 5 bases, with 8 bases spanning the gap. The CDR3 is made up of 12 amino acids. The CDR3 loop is CASSSSTETQYF. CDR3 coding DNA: TGTGCCAGCAGCTCCAGTACGGAGACCCAGTACTTC.

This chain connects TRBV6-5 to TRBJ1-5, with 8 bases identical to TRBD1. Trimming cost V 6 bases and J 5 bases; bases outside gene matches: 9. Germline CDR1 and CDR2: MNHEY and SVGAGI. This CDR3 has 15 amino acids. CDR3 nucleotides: TGTGCCAGCAGACTCGACAGGGGAAGGGATCAGCCCCAGCATTTT. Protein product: CASRLDRGRDQPQHF.

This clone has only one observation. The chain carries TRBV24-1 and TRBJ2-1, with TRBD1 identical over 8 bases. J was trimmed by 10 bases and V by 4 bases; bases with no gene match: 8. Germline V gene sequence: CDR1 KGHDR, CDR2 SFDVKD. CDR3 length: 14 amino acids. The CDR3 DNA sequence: TGTGCCACCAGTGAACGTGCAGGGGGCTACGAGCAGTTCTTC. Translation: CATSERAGGYEQFF.

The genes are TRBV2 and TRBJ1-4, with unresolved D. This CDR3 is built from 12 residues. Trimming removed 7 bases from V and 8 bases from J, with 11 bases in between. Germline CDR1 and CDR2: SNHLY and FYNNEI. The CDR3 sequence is CASNLRGEKLFF. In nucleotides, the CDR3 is TGTGCCAGCAACCTTAGAGGCGAAAAACTGTTTTTT.

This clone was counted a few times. This CDR3 is CASSTRGVNNEQFF. The CDR3 bases are TGTGCCAGCAGCACGCGGGGGGTCAACAATGAGCAGTTCTTC. The chain recombines TRBV13 with TRBJ2-1; 8 nucleotides match TRBD2. Germline values: CDR1 PRHDT, CDR2 FYEKMQ (reference sequence). This CDR3 is built from 14 residues. V shed 5 bases, J shed 5 bases, and the junction held 5 bases outside the gene matches.

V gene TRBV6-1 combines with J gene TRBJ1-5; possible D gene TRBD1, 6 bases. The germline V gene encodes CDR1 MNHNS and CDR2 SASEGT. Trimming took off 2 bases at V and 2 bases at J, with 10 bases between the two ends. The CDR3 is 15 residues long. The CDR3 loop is CASSEYRVGNQPQHF. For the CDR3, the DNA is TGTGCCAGCAGTGAATACAGGGTGGGCAATCAGCCCCAGCATTTT.

This chain's CDR3 is CASSIAPYGYTF. DNA for the CDR3: TGTGCCAGTAGTATAGCCCCATATGGCTACACCTTC. The J gene is TRBJ1-2, the V gene TRBV19; D gene unclear. CDR1 is LNHDA and CDR2 is SQIVND in the germline V gene (reference sequence). The CDR3 contains 12 residues. Trimming left V 1 base short and J 5 bases short, with 5 bases between.

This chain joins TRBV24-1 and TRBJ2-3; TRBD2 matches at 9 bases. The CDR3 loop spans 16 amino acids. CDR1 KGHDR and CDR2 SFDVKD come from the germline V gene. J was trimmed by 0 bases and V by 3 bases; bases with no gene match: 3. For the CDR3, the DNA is TGTGCCACCAGTGATCTGGCGGGGGGGAGCACAGATACGCAGTATTTT. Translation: CATSDLAGGSTDTQYF.

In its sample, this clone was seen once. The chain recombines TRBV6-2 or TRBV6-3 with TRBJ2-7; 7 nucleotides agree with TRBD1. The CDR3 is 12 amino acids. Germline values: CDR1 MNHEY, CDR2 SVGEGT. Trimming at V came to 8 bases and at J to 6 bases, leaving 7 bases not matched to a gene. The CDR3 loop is CASRLPGGEQYV. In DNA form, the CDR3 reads TGTGCCAGCCGCCTTCCAGGGGGCGAGCAGTACGTC.

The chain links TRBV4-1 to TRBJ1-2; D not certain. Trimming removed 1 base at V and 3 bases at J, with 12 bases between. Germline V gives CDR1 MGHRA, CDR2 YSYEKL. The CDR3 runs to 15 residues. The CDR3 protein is CASSQVAGKDYGYTF. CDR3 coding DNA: TGCGCCAGCAGCCAAGTCGCAGGAAAAGACTATGGCTACACCTTC.

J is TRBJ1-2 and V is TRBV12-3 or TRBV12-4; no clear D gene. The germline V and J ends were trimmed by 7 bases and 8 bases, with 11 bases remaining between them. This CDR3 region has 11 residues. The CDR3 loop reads CASTLAEGYTF. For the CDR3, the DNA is TGTGCCAGCACCCTTGCGGAAGGCTACACCTTC.

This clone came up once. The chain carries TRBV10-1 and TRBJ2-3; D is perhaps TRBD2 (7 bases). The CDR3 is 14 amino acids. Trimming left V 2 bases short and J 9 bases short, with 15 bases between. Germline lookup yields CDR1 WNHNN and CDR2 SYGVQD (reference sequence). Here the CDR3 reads CASSEGGAGVTQYF. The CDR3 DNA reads TGCGCCAGCAGTGAGGGGGGGGCAGGGGTGACGCAGTATTTT.

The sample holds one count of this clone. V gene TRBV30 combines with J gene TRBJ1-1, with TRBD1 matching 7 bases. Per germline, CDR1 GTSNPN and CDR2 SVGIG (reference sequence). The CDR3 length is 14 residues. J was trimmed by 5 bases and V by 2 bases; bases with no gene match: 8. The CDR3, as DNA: TGTGCCTGGAGTACGACAGGGTTGGGGACTGAAGCTTTCTTT. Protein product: CAWSTTGLGTEAFF.

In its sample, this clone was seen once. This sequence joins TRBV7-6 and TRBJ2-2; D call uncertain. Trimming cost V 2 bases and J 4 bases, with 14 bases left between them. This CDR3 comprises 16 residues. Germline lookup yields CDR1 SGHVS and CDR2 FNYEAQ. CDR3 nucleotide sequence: TGTGCCAGCAGCTTAATGATCTGGAGCTCCACCGGGGAGCTGTTTTTT. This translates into CASSLMIWSSTGELFF.

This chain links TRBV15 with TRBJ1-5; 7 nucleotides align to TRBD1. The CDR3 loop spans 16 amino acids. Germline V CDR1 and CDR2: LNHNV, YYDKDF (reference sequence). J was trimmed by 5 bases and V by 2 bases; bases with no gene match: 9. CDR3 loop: CATSRSGTESYQPQHF. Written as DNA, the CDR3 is TGTGCCACCAGCAGATCCGGGACAGAGTCTTATCAGCCCCAGCATTTT.

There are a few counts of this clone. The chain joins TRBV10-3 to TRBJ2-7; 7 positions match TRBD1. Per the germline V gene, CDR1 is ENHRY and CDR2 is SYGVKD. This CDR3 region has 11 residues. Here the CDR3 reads CAIRDGTEVNV. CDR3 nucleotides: TGTGCCATCAGGGACGGGACAGAAGTCAACGTC.

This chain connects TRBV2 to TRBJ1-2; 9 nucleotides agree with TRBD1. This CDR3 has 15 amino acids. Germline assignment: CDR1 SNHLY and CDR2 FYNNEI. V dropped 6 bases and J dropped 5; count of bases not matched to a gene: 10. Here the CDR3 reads CASSLSTGGGYGYTF. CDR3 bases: TGTGCCAGCAGCCTCTCTACAGGGGGCGGGTATGGCTACACCTTC.

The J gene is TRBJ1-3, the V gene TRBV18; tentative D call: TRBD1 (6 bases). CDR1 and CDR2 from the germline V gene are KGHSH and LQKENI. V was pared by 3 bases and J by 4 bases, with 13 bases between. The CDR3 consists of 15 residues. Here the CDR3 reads CASSPSTGPGNTIYF. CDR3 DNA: TGTGCCAGCTCACCTAGTACAGGGCCCGGAAACACCATATATTTT.

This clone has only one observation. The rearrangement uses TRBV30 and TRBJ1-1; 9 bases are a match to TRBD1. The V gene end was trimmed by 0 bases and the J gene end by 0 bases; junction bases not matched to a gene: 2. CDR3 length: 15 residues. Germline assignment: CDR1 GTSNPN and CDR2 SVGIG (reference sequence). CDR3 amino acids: CAWSVGTGLNTEAFF. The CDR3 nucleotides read TGTGCCTGGAGTGTAGGGACAGGGCTGAACACTGAAGCTTTCTTT. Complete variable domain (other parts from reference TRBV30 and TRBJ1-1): SQTIHQWPATLVQPVGSPLSLECTVEGTSNPNLYWYRQAAGRGLQLLFYSVGIGQISSEVPQNLSASRPQDRQFILSSKKLLLSDSGFYLCAWSVGTGLNTEAFFGQGTRLTVV.

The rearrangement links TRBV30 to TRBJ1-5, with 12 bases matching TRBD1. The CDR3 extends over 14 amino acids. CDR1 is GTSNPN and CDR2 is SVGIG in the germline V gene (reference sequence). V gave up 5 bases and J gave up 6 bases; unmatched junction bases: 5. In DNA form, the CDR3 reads TGTGCCTGGGGGACAGGGGGCTTGGGTCAGCCCCAGCATTTT. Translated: CAWGTGGLGQPQHF.

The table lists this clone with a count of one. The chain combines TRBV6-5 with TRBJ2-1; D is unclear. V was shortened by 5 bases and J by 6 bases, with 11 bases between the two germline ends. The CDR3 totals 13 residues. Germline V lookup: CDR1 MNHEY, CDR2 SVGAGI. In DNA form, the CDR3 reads TGTGCCAGCAGTACTACGGAATCCAATGAGCAGTTCTTC. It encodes CASSTTESNEQFF.

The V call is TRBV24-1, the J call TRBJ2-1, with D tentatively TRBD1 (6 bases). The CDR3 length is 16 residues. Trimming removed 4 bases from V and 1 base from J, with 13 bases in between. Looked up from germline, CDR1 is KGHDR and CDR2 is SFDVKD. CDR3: CATSETTGLSYNEQFF. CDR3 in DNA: TGTGCCACCAGTGAGACGACAGGTCTATCCTACAATGAGCAGTTCTTC.

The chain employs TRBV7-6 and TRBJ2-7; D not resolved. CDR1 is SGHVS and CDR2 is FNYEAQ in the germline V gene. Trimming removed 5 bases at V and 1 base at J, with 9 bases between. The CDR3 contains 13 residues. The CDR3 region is CASSPTASYEQYF. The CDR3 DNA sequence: TGTGCCAGCAGCCCCACAGCTTCCTACGAGCAGTACTTC.